This T cell receptor (beta chain) is drawn from a study of T cells in narcolepsy. Study-wide findings and caveats: HCRT-specific and TRIB2-specific autoreactive clonotypes appeared among same-patient CSF and blood CD4+ clonotypes.

As to this clone: Its antigen remains unidentified.

Data came from immunoSEQ multiplex PCR; TCRdb stores just in-frame clones and leaves some out. The table shows about 40,000 clones, with approximately 88% occurring only once. This CDR3 contains 15 residues. V trimming: 0 bases; J trimming: 5 bases; junction bases outside the gene matches: 7. CDR1 and CDR2 (germline): SGHRS, YFSETQ. Sequences were obtained from CD45RA- memory CD4+ T cells from PBMCs. J is TRBJ2-7 and V is TRBV5-1; 8 bases line up with TRBD2. The TCR comes from a human donor with narcolepsy. The CDR3 here is CASSLGGGRYHEQYF. The CDR3 DNA sequence: TGCGCCAGCAGCTTGGGCGGCGGGAGGTACCACGAGCAGTACTTC.